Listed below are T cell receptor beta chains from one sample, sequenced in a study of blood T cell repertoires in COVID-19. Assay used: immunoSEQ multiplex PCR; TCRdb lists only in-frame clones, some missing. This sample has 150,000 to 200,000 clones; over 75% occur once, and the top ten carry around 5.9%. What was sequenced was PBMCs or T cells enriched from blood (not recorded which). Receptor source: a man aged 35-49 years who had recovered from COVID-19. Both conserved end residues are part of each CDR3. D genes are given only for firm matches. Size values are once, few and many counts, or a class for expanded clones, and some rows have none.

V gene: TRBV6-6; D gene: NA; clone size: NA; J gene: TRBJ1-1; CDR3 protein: CASSYVGRSISAFF; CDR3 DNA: TGTGCCAGCAGTTACGTCGGCAGGTCAATCTCAGCTTTCTTT
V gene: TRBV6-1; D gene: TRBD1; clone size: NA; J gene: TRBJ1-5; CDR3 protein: CASSENDRGLQPQHF; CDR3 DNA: TGTGCCAGCAGTGAAAATGACAGGGGGTTGCAGCCCCAGCATTTT
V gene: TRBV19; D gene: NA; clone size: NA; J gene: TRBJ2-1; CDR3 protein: CASSILYGVPFF; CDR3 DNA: TGTGCCAGTAGTATTCTGTACGGGGTACCGTTCTTC
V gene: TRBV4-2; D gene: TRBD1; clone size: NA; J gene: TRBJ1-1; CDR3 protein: CASSHEQGAGTEAFF; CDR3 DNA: TGTGCCAGCAGCCATGAACAGGGGGCTGGGACTGAAGCTTTCTTT
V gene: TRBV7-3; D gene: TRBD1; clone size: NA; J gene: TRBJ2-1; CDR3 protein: CASSVRTGVGNEQFF; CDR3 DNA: TGTGCCAGCAGCGTGAGGACAGGGGTGGGCAATGAGCAGTTCTTC
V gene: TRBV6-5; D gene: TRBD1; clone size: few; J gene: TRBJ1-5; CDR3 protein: CASSPGGYSNQPQHF; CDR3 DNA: TGTGCCAGCAGCCCAGGGGGCTATAGCAATCAGCCCCAGCATTTT
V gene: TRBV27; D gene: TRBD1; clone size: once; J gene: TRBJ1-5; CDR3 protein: CASRAGDRGNQPQHF; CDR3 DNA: TGTGCCAGCAGAGCGGGGGACAGGGGGAATCAGCCCCAGCATTTT
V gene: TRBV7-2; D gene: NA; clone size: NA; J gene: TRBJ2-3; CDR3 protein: CASSLGGSDTQYF; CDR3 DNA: TGTGCCAGCAGCTTAGGGGGCTCAGATACGCAGTATTTT
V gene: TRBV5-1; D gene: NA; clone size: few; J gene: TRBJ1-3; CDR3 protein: CASREGLTDRNTIYF; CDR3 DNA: TGCGCCAGCAGGGAGGGGTTAACGGACAGAAACACCATATATTTT
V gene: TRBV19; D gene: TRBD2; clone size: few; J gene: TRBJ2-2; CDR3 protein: CASSSTSGATGELFF; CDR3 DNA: TGTGCCAGTAGTTCGACTAGCGGGGCCACCGGGGAGCTGTTTTTT
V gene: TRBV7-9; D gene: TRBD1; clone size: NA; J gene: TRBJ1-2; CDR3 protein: CASSYTGANYWGYTF; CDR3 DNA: TGTGCCAGCAGCTATACAGGGGCCAACTACTGGGGCTACACCTTC
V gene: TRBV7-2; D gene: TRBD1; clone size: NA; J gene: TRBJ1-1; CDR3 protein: CASSSYTQPTGALNTEAFF; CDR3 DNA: TGTGCCAGCAGCTCCTACACCCAGCCAACAGGGGCCTTGAACACTGAAGCTTTCTTT
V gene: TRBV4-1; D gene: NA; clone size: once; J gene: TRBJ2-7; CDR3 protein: CASSQNYYEQYF; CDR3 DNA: TGCGCCAGCAGCCAGAACTACTACGAGCAGTACTTC
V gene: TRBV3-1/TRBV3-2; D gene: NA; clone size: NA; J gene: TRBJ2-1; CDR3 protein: CASSQRYPGTNEQFF; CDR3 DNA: TGTGCCAGCAGCCAACGCTACCCGGGTACCAATGAGCAGTTCTTC
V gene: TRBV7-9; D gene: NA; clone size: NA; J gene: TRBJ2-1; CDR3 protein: CASSLVYNEQFF; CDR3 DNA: TGTGCCAGCAGCTTAGTATACAATGAGCAGTTCTTC
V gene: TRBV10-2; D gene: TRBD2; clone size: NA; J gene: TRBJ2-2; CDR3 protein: CASSGAGDVLDTGELFF; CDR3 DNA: TGCGCCAGCAGTGGCGCGGGGGACGTTTTAGACACCGGGGAGCTGTTTTTT
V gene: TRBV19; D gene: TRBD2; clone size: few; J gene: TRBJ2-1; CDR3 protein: CASSEPGLAYNEQFF; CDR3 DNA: TGTGCCAGTAGCGAACCGGGACTAGCCTACAATGAGCAGTTCTTC
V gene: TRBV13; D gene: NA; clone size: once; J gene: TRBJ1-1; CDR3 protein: CASSLGGSAEAFF; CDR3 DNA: TGTGCCAGCAGCTTAGGGGGGAGCGCTGAAGCTTTCTTT
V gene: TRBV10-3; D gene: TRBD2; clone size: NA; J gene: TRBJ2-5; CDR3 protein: CATTSGGETQYF; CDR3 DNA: TGTGCCACCACTTCGGGGGGGGAGACCCAGTACTTC
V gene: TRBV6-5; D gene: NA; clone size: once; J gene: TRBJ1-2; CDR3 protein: CASRVTGPLNGYTF; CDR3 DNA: TGTGCCAGCAGGGTGACAGGACCATTAAATGGCTACACCTTC
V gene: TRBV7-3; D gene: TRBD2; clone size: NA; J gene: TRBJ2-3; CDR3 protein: CASSRTSGEPTDTQYF; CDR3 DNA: TGTGCCAGCAGCAGGACTAGCGGGGAGCCTACAGATACGCAGTATTTT
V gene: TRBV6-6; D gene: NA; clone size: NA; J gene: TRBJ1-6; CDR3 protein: CASSYSQGRPLHF; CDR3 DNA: TGTGCCAGCAGTTACTCCCAGGGAAGGCCCCTCCACTTT
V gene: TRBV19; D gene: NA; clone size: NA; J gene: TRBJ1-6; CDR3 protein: CASSIVRGANSPLHF; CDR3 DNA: TGTGCCAGTAGTATAGTCAGGGGCGCTAATTCACCCCTCCACTTT
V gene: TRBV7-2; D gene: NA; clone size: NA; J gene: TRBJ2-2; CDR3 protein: CASSLAGGPGELFF; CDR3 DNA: TGTGCCAGCAGCTTAGCGGGGGGGCCCGGGGAGCTGTTTTTT
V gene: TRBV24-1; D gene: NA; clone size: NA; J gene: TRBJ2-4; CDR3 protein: CATSAAGGNIQYF; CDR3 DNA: TGTGCCACCAGTGCGGCAGGGGGGAACATTCAGTACTTC
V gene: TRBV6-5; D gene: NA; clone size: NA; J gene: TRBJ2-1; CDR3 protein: CASSGGTLYNEQFF; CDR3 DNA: TGTGCCAGCAGCGGGGGAACCCTTTACAATGAGCAGTTCTTC
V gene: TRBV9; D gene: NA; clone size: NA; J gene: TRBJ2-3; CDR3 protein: CASSSRSGDTQYF; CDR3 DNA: TGTGCCAGCAGCTCAAGATCCGGGGATACGCAGTATTTT
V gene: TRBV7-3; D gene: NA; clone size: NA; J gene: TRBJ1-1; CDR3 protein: CASSLYRTGQAFF; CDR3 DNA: TGTGCCAGCAGCTTATATAGAACAGGGCAGGCTTTCTTT
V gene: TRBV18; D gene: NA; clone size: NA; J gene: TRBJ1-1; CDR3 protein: CASSPPNRPNTEAFF; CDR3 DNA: TGTGCCAGCTCACCACCGAACAGGCCGAACACTGAAGCTTTCTTT
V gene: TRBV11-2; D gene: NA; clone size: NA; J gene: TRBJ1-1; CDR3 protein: CASSPERRNTEAFF; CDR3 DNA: TGTGCCAGCAGCCCTGAACGGAGGAACACTGAAGCTTTCTTT
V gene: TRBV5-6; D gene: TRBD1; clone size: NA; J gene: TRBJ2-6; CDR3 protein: CASSQLLGTGGYGANVLTF; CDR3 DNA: TGTGCCAGCAGCCAGTTGCTGGGGACAGGGGGCTACGGGGCCAACGTCCTGACTTTC
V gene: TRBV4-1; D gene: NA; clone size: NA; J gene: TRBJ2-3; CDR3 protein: CASSHPGLSTDTQYF; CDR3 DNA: TGCGCCAGCAGCCACCCGGGACTCAGCACAGATACGCAGTATTTT
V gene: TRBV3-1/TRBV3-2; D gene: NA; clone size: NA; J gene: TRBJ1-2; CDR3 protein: CASSQDGGSYGYTF; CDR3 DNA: TGTGCCAGCAGCCAAGACGGGGGTAGCTATGGCTACACCTTC
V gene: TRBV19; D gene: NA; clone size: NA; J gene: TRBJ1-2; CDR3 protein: CASSSTGPAFYGYTF; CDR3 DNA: TGTGCCAGTAGTAGCACAGGGCCAGCCTTCTATGGCTACACCTTC
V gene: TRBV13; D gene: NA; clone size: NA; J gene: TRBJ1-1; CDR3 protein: CASSLVGVDTEAFF; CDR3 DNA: TGTGCCAGCAGCTTAGTAGGGGTGGACACTGAAGCTTTCTTT
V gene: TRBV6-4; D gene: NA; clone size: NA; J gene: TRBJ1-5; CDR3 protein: CASSDGPPHQPQHF; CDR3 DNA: TGTGCCAGCAGTGACGGCCCTCCCCATCAGCCCCAGCATTTT
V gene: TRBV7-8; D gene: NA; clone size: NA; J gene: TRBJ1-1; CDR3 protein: CASSSLARVTEAFF; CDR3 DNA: TGTGCCAGCAGCTCCCTGGCCCGGGTCACTGAAGCTTTCTTT
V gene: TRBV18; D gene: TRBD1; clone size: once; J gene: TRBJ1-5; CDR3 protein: CASSPTGGNQPQHF; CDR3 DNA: TGTGCCAGCTCACCAACAGGGGGGAATCAGCCCCAGCATTTT
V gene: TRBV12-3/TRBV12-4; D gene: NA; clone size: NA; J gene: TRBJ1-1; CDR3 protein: CASSHSQNTEAFF; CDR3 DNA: TGTGCCAGCAGCCACAGCCAGAACACTGAAGCTTTCTTT
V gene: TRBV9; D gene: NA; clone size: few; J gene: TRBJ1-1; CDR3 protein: CASSRRVGTEAFF; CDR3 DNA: TGTGCCAGCAGCCGCAGGGTAGGGACTGAAGCTTTCTTT
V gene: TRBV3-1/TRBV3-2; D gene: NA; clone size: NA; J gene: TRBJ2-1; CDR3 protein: CASSQGDRGARRNEQFF; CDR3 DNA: TGTGCCAGCAGCCAAGGGGATCGGGGGGCCCGCCGCAATGAGCAGTTCTTC
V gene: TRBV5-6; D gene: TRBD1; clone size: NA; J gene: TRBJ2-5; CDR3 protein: CASSFTGDQTQYF; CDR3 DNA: TGTGCCAGCAGCTTTACAGGGGACCAGACCCAGTACTTC
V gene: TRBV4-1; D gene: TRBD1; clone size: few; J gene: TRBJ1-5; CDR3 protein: CASSHSSGGINQPQHF; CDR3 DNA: TGCGCCAGCAGCCATTCCTCAGGGGGGATCAATCAGCCCCAGCATTTT